A selection of T cell receptor beta chains follows, all from one sample in a study of blood T cell repertoires in COVID-19. Repertoires were generated with immunoSEQ multiplex PCR, while TCRdb's copy carries only in-frame clones and drops some. The data contain about 150,000 clones, over 75% of them singletons. Sequenced input: peripheral blood. Receptor source: an elderly man with COVID-19, enrolled during active disease. The CDR3 runs from the conserved cysteine through the conserved F or W. Fields, in order: J gene, V gene, D gene, clone size, CDR3 DNA, CDR3 protein. The D gene is left open where the match is weak. Some rows mark clone size as missing; the rest say once, few, many or name a class of expanded clone.

J gene: TRBJ1-1; V gene: TRBV12-5; D gene: .; clone size: .; CDR3 DNA: TGTGCTAGTGGTTTGGGCGGACAGACCACTGAAGCTTTCTTT; CDR3 protein: CASGLGGQTTEAFF
J gene: TRBJ1-6; V gene: TRBV5-4; D gene: TRBD1; clone size: .; CDR3 DNA: TGTGCCAGCAGCCCCGGGACAGGGAATTCACCCCTCCACTTT; CDR3 protein: CASSPGTGNSPLHF
J gene: TRBJ1-2; V gene: TRBV28; D gene: .; clone size: .; CDR3 DNA: TGTGCCAGCAGCTCAGGGACTTACTATGGCTACACCTTC; CDR3 protein: CASSSGTYYGYTF
J gene: TRBJ1-2; V gene: TRBV5-8; D gene: TRBD1; clone size: few; CDR3 DNA: TGTGCCAGCAGCCGATACACCTACGGACAGGAGAGCTATGGCTACACCTTC; CDR3 protein: CASSRYTYGQESYGYTF
J gene: TRBJ2-6; V gene: TRBV19; D gene: TRBD1; clone size: .; CDR3 DNA: TGTGCCAGTAGTATTAGGGACAGGGTAAGCTCTGGGGCCAACGTCCTGACTTTC; CDR3 protein: CASSIRDRVSSGANVLTF
J gene: TRBJ1-1; V gene: TRBV6-2/TRBV6-3; D gene: .; clone size: few; CDR3 DNA: TGTGCCAGCAGCCCCGCGGGAAGGAGTACTGAAGCTTTCTTT; CDR3 protein: CASSPAGRSTEAFF
J gene: TRBJ2-5; V gene: TRBV5-6; D gene: .; clone size: .; CDR3 DNA: TGTGCCAGCAGCTTGTTAGCAGAAGAGACCCAGTACTTC; CDR3 protein: CASSLLAEETQYF
J gene: TRBJ1-2; V gene: TRBV7-2; D gene: .; clone size: .; CDR3 DNA: TGTGCCAGCAGCGCCCCACTAGGACAGAGCTATGGCTACACCTTC; CDR3 protein: CASSAPLGQSYGYTF
J gene: TRBJ2-1; V gene: TRBV6-6; D gene: .; clone size: .; CDR3 DNA: TGTGCCAGCAACCCAACGGCCGGGACATCCAATAATGAGCAGTTCTTC; CDR3 protein: CASNPTAGTSNNEQFF
J gene: TRBJ2-7; V gene: TRBV11-3; D gene: TRBD2; clone size: .; CDR3 DNA: TGTGCCAGCAGCCTAATTAGAGCAGGGACTAGCGGGACCTCCTACGAGCAGTACTTC; CDR3 protein: CASSLIRAGTSGTSYEQYF
J gene: TRBJ1-4; V gene: TRBV7-8; D gene: .; clone size: once; CDR3 DNA: TGTGCCAGCAGTCAGCAACAGGGAAATGAAAAACTGTTTTTT; CDR3 protein: CASSQQQGNEKLFF
J gene: TRBJ1-2; V gene: TRBV6-4; D gene: .; clone size: .; CDR3 DNA: TGTGCCAGCAGTCCCTCGGGGGGGGGCTTTCGTAGGAGCTATGGCTACACCTTC; CDR3 protein: CASSPSGGGFRRSYGYTF
J gene: TRBJ2-1; V gene: TRBV6-2/TRBV6-3; D gene: TRBD2; clone size: once; CDR3 DNA: TGTGCCAGCAGTAATCGGGGGGAGAGAAGCTCCTACAATGAGCAGTTCTTC; CDR3 protein: CASSNRGERSSYNEQFF
J gene: TRBJ1-1; V gene: TRBV18; D gene: .; clone size: .; CDR3 DNA: TGTGCCAGCTCACCACAAGCGCAGGGTAACACTGAAGCTTTCTTT; CDR3 protein: CASSPQAQGNTEAFF
J gene: TRBJ2-5; V gene: TRBV11-3; D gene: .; clone size: .; CDR3 DNA: TGTGCCAGCAGCTTAGGAGGACAGGAGGGAGAGACCCAGTACTTC; CDR3 protein: CASSLGGQEGETQYF
J gene: TRBJ2-7; V gene: TRBV7-3; D gene: TRBD1; clone size: .; CDR3 DNA: TGTGCCAGCAGCTTCTCAGGGGGCGTTCGGAACGAGCAGTACTTC; CDR3 protein: CASSFSGGVRNEQYF
J gene: TRBJ2-3; V gene: TRBV10-3; D gene: TRBD1; clone size: .; CDR3 DNA: TGTGCCAACGGTGACAGGGAAGATACGCAGTATTTT; CDR3 protein: CANGDREDTQYF
J gene: TRBJ2-7; V gene: TRBV6-5; D gene: .; clone size: .; CDR3 DNA: TGTGCCAGCAGTCGGGCTACAGGTCCCTACGAGCAGTACTTC; CDR3 protein: CASSRATGPYEQYF
J gene: TRBJ1-1; V gene: TRBV19; D gene: TRBD1; clone size: .; CDR3 DNA: TGTGCCAGTAGTATAGACGGGACAGGGAATGAAGCTTTCTTT; CDR3 protein: CASSIDGTGNEAFF
J gene: TRBJ2-5; V gene: TRBV4-2; D gene: .; clone size: .; CDR3 DNA: TGTGCCAGCAGCCAAGATCGGGCGGGGGCCCGAGGTGGGACCCAGTACTTC; CDR3 protein: CASSQDRAGARGGTQYF
J gene: TRBJ1-5; V gene: TRBV7-8; D gene: TRBD1; clone size: .; CDR3 DNA: TGTGCCAGCAGCCGCGGGACAGAGAGCAATCAGCCCCAGCATTTT; CDR3 protein: CASSRGTESNQPQHF
J gene: TRBJ1-2; V gene: TRBV7-2; D gene: .; clone size: .; CDR3 DNA: TGTGCCAGCAGCTTAGAGGTGGGAGCTAACTATGGCTACACCTTC; CDR3 protein: CASSLEVGANYGYTF
J gene: TRBJ1-1; V gene: TRBV6-4; D gene: .; clone size: .; CDR3 DNA: TGTGCCAGCAGTTACAGGGACAACACTGAAGCTTTCTTT; CDR3 protein: CASSYRDNTEAFF
J gene: TRBJ2-1; V gene: TRBV11-3; D gene: TRBD1; clone size: many; CDR3 DNA: TGTGCCAGCAGCCTTACAGGGGGCTCGCTCAATGAGCAGTTCTTC; CDR3 protein: CASSLTGGSLNEQFF
J gene: TRBJ1-4; V gene: TRBV6-5; D gene: .; clone size: .; CDR3 DNA: TGTGCCAGCAGTTATACAGGGACGACTAATGAAAAACTGTTTTTT; CDR3 protein: CASSYTGTTNEKLFF
J gene: TRBJ1-2; V gene: TRBV19; D gene: .; clone size: .; CDR3 DNA: TGTGCCAGTAGTATGGGGCAGGCCTGGCATGGCTACACCTTC; CDR3 protein: CASSMGQAWHGYTF
J gene: TRBJ1-2; V gene: TRBV6-1; D gene: .; clone size: .; CDR3 DNA: TGTGCCAGCAGTGACACGATCACCGCGGGGAACTATGGCTACACCTTC; CDR3 protein: CASSDTITAGNYGYTF
J gene: TRBJ2-3; V gene: TRBV24-1; D gene: .; clone size: once; CDR3 DNA: TGTGCCACCAGTGATCCCGGGGGACGGAATACGCAGTATTTT; CDR3 protein: CATSDPGGRNTQYF
J gene: TRBJ1-4; V gene: TRBV27; D gene: .; clone size: .; CDR3 DNA: TGTGCCAGCAGTTCAACCAGGGATGGCGAAAAACTGTTTTTT; CDR3 protein: CASSSTRDGEKLFF
J gene: TRBJ2-2; V gene: TRBV6-5; D gene: TRBD2; clone size: .; CDR3 DNA: TGTGCCAGCAGCTCGGGACTAGCGGGCACCGGGGAGCTGTTTTTT; CDR3 protein: CASSSGLAGTGELFF
J gene: TRBJ2-7; V gene: TRBV5-1; D gene: TRBD2; clone size: .; CDR3 DNA: TGCGCCAGCGGGAGCGGGGGAATCAACTACGAGCAGTACTTC; CDR3 protein: CASGSGGINYEQYF
J gene: TRBJ1-2; V gene: TRBV6-1; D gene: .; clone size: .; CDR3 DNA: TGTGCCAGCAGTGAATGGGTTAGCGGGCGGCCCACTAACTATGGCTACACCTTC; CDR3 protein: CASSEWVSGRPTNYGYTF
J gene: TRBJ2-3; V gene: TRBV18; D gene: .; clone size: .; CDR3 DNA: TGTGCCAGCTCACCCCTTGGGGCTGGCACAGATACGCAGTATTTT; CDR3 protein: CASSPLGAGTDTQYF
J gene: TRBJ1-6; V gene: TRBV5-5; D gene: TRBD1; clone size: .; CDR3 DNA: TGTGCCAGCGACCCCACAGGGGGCGATTCACCCCTCCACTTT; CDR3 protein: CASDPTGGDSPLHF
J gene: TRBJ2-2; V gene: TRBV7-9; D gene: .; clone size: .; CDR3 DNA: TGTGCCAGCAGCGAACAGGGAAACACCGGGGAGCTGTTTTTT; CDR3 protein: CASSEQGNTGELFF
J gene: TRBJ1-1; V gene: TRBV5-1; D gene: .; clone size: .; CDR3 DNA: TGCGCCAGCAGCTTGGAAGGGAGTACTGAAGCTTTCTTT; CDR3 protein: CASSLEGSTEAFF
J gene: TRBJ2-1; V gene: TRBV27; D gene: TRBD2; clone size: few; CDR3 DNA: TGTGCCAGCAGTGTAGGGTCGCTAGCGGGGTCCAATGAGCAGTTCTTC; CDR3 protein: CASSVGSLAGSNEQFF
J gene: TRBJ1-4; V gene: TRBV19; D gene: .; clone size: once; CDR3 DNA: TGTGCCAGTAGTTCTCTTCGGACTACCGAAAAACTGTTTTTT; CDR3 protein: CASSSLRTTEKLFF